A selection of T cell receptor beta chains follows, all from one sample in a study of cytomegalovirus exposure and HLA in healthy donors. Data came from immunoSEQ multiplex PCR; TCRdb stores just in-frame clones and leaves some out. The sample has 120,000 to 150,000 clones, approximately 80% seen once; the top ten hold 4.9%. Source material: PBMCs. The receptor source for this set is a woman aged 45-59 years in good health and CMV-seronegative. Each CDR3 is given with its conserved first and last residue. D genes are given only for firm matches. A clone size is listed for some rows: how often the clone was seen (once, few, many), or a class if it is expanded.

>NA|TRBV6-6|TRBD1|TRBJ1-5
CASNGQANQPQHF
TGTGCCAGCAATGGACAGGCTAACCAGCCCCAGCATTTT
>NA|TRBV5-1|TRBD2|TRBJ2-5
CASSLQLAASRTQYF
TGCGCCAGCAGCTTGCAACTAGCGGCGTCGCGGACCCAGTACTTC
>NA|TRBV12-5|NA|TRBJ2-2
CASGTGESTGELFF
TGTGCTAGTGGAACAGGCGAATCCACCGGGGAGCTGTTTTTT
>few|TRBV12-5|TRBD2|TRBJ2-5
CASGISSGGNQETQYF
TGTGCTAGTGGTATCTCTAGCGGGGGGAACCAAGAGACCCAGTACTTC
>NA|TRBV29-1|TRBD1|TRBJ1-1
CSVEARQGKTEAFF
TGCAGCGTTGAAGCCCGACAGGGGAAGACTGAAGCTTTCTTT
>NA|TRBV6-5|NA|TRBJ1-1
CASSEISSEAFF
TGTGCCAGCAGTGAGATATCTTCTGAAGCTTTCTTT
>NA|TRBV28|NA|TRBJ2-7
CASSLSVTSYEQYF
TGTGCCAGCAGTTTAAGCGTCACGTCCTACGAGCAGTACTTC
>few|TRBV4-2|TRBD2|TRBJ2-1
CASSPVTSGGAYEQFF
TGTGCCAGCAGCCCCGTTACTAGCGGGGGGGCGTATGAGCAGTTCTTC
>few|TRBV30|NA|TRBJ1-1
CAWGTGDTEAFF
TGTGCCTGGGGAACAGGAGACACTGAAGCTTTCTTT
>once|TRBV14|TRBD1|TRBJ1-3
CASSRDRVDASTIYF
TGTGCCAGCAGCCGCGACAGGGTCGATGCGAGCACCATATATTTT
>NA|TRBV5-6|NA|TRBJ1-1
CASSLGGAPNTEAFF
TGTGCCAGCAGCTTGGGCGGGGCGCCGAACACTGAAGCTTTCTTT
>NA|TRBV7-2|NA|TRBJ1-3
CASSPGRGPYSGNTIYF
TGTGCCAGCAGCCCAGGGAGGGGTCCATACTCTGGAAACACCATATATTTT
>NA|TRBV6-1|TRBD1|TRBJ2-3
CASSETGTGADTQYF
TGTGCCAGCAGTGAAACCGGGACAGGGGCAGATACGCAGTATTTT
>few|TRBV4-3|TRBD1|TRBJ2-2
CASSQGQGIRVGELFF
TGCGCCAGCAGCCAAGGACAGGGTATCAGGGTGGGGGAGCTGTTTTTT
>NA|TRBV7-2|NA|TRBJ1-1
CASSGGGRAEAFF
TGTGCCAGCAGCGGGGGGGGCAGGGCAGAAGCTTTCTTT
>NA|TRBV29-1|TRBD1|TRBJ2-7
CSVTPGQGFYEQYF
TGCAGCGTGACTCCGGGACAGGGGTTCTACGAGCAGTACTTC
>NA|TRBV6-6|TRBD1|TRBJ1-1
CASSPGQGVDTEAFF
TGTGCCAGCAGTCCGGGACAGGGGGTGGACACTGAAGCTTTCTTT